Sequencing of this TCR beta chain was carried out in a study of PD-1 blockade in classical Hodgkin lymphoma. Findings and caveats of the study: Researchers reported that CD4+ TCR diversity, though not CD8+, rose significantly by C4D1.

Repertoires were generated with immunoSEQ multiplex PCR, while TCRdb's copy carries only in-frame clones and drops some. The sample consists of roughly 96,000 clones, about 92% of them appearing once. The germline V gene encodes CDR1 SGHDT and CDR2 YYEEEE. The CDR3 consists of 12 residues. V lost 6 bases and J lost 0, with 6 bases in between. Stated time point: cycle 4 day 1 (C4D1), after 5 to 7 weeks of nivolumab. Relapse after autologous stem cell transplantation occurred in every patient, and brentuximab vedotin exposure varied. Worth noting for this clone: Its specificity is unknown.

The chain joins TRBV5-6 to TRBJ1-1; no reliable D call. The receptor comes from a human donor with classical Hodgkin lymphoma. The source material was peripheral blood mononuclear cells (PBMCs), sampled before the fourth cycle of nivolumab. Here the CDR3 reads CASIAMNTEAFF. The CDR3 bases are TGTGCCAGCATTGCCATGAACACTGAAGCTTTCTTT.